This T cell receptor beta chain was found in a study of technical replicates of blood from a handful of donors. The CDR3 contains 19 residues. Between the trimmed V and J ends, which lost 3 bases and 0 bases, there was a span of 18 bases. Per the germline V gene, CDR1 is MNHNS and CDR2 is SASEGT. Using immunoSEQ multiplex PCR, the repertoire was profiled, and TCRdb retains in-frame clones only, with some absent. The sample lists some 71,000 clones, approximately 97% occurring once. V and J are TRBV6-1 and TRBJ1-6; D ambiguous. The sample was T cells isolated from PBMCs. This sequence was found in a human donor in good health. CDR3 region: CASSEEVDARSSYNSPLHF. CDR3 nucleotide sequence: TGTGCCAGCAGTGAGGAGGTGGATGCCCGAAGCTCCTATAATTCACCCCTCCACTTT.